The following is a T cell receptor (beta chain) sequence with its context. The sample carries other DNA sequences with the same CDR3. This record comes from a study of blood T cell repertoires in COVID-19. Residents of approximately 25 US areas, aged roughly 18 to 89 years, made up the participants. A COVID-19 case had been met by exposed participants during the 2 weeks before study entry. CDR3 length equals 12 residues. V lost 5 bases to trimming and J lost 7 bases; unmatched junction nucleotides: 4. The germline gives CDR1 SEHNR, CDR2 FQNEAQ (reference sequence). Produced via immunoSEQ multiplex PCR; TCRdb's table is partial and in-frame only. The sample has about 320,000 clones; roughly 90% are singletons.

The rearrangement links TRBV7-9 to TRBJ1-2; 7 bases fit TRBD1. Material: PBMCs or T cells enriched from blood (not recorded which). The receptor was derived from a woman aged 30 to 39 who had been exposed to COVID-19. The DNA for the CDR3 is TGTGCCAGCAGCCTAGACAGGGTTGGCTACACCTTC. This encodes CASSLDRVGYTF.